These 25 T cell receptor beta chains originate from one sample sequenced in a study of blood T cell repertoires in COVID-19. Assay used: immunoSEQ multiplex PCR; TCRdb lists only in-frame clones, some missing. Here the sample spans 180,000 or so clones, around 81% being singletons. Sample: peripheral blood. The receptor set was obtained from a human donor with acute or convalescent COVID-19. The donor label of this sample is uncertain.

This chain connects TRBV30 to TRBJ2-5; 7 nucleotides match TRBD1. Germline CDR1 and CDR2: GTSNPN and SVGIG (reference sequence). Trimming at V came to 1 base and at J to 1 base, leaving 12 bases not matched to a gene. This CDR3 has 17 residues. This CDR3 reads CAWSGDSGSLGQETQYF. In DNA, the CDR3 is TGTGCCTGGAGTGGGGACAGTGGCTCACTGGGCCAAGAGACCCAGTACTTC.

The CDR3 DNA is TGTGCCAGCAGTTACTTCCTGGGACAGGGGGCAGCGGGAAACATTCAGTACTTC. It yields the protein CASSYFLGQGAAGNIQYF. The chain joins TRBV6-2 or TRBV6-3 to TRBJ2-4; 12 bases match TRBD1. V lost 1 base, J lost 6 bases, and 10 bases stayed unmatched. Germline values: CDR1 MNHEY, CDR2 SVGEGT. This CDR3 has 18 amino acids.

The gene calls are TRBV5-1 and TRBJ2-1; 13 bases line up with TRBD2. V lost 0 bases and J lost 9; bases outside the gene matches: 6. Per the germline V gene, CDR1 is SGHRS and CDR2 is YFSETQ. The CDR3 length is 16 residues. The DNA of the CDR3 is TGCGCCAGCAGCTTGGCCCGGACTAGCGGGAGTGGTGAGCAGTTCTTC. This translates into CASSLARTSGSGEQFF.

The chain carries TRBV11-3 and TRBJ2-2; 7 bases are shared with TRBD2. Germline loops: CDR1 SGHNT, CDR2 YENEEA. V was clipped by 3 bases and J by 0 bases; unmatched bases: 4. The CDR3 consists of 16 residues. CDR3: CASSLGGFANTGELFF. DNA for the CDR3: TGTGCCAGCAGCTTGGGGGGGTTCGCGAACACCGGGGAGCTGTTTTTT.

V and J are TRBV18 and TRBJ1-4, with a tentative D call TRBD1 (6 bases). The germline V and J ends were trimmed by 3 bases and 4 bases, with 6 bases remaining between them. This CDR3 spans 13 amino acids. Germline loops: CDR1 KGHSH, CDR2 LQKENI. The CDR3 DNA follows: TGTGCCAGCTCACCGGACAGTAATGAAAAACTGTTTTTT. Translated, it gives CASSPDSNEKLFF.

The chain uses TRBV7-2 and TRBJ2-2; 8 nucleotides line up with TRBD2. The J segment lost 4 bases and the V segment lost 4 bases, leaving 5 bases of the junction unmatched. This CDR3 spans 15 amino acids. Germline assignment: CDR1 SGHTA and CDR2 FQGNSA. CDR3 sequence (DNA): TGTGCCAGCAGCTCCCTAGCGGGCCTCACCGGGGAGCTGTTTTTT. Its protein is CASSSLAGLTGELFF.

CDR3 protein: CASSRGANTGELFF. DNA for the CDR3: TGTGCCAGCAGCCGGGGTGCGAACACCGGGGAGCTGTTTTTT. This chain links TRBV6-5 with TRBJ2-2, with D perhaps matching TRBD2 (5 bases). The CDR3 length is 14 residues. Between the trimmed V and J ends, which lost 6 bases and 0 bases, there was a span of 8 bases. Germline CDR1 MNHEY, CDR2 SVGAGI.

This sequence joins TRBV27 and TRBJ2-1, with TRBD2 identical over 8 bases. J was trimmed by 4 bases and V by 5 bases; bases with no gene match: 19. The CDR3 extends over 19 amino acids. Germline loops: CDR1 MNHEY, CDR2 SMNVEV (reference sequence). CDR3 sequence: CASSTYRDPGGKGYNEQFF. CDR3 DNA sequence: TGTGCCAGCAGTACTTACAGGGACCCGGGGGGGAAGGGTTACAATGAGCAGTTCTTC.

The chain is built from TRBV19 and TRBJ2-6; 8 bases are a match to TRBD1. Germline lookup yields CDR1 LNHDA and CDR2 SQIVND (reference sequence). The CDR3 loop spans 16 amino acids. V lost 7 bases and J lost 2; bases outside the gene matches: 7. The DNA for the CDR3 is TGTGCCAGTACCAAGACAGGGGTCGCTGGGGCCAACGTCCTGACTTTC. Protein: CASTKTGVAGANVLTF.

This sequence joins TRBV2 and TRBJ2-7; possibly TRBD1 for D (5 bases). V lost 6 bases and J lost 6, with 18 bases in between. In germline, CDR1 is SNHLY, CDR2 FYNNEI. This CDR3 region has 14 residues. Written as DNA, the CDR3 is TGTGCCAGCAGGATCAGGGTCTCCCACGGCGAGCAGTACTTC. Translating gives CASRIRVSHGEQYF.

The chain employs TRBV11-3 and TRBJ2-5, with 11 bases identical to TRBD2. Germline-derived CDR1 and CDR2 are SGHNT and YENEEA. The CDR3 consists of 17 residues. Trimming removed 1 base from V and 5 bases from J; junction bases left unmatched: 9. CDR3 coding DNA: TGTGCCAGCAGCTTAGGCCTGACTAGCGGGGTGGCGGAGACCCAGTACTTC. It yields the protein CASSLGLTSGVAETQYF.

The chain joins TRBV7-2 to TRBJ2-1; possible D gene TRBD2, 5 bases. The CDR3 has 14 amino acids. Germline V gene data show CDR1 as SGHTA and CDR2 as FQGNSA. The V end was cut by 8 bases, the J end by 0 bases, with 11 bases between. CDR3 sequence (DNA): TGTGCCAGCGTTTTGGACTCCTCCTACAATGAGCAGTTCTTC. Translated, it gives CASVLDSSYNEQFF.

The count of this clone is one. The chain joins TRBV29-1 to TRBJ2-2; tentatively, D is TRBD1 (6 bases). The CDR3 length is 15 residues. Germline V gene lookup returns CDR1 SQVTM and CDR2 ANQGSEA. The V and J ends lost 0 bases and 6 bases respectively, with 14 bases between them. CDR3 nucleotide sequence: TGCAGCGTTGAAGAAACAGGGACCGGCGCCGGGGAGCTGTTTTTT. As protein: CSVEETGTGAGELFF.

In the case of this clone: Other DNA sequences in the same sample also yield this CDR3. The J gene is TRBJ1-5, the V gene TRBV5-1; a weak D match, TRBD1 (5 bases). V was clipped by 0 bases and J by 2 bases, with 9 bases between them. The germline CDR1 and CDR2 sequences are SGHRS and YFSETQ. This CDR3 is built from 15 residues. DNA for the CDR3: TGCGCCAGCAGCTTGGAAGGGGCCCGCAATCAGCCCCAGCATTTT. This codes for CASSLEGARNQPQHF.

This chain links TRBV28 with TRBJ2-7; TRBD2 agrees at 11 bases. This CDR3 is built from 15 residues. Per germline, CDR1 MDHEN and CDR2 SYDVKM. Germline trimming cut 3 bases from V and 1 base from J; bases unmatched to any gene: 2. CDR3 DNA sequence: TGTGCCAGCAGTTTGACTAGCGGGGATTCCTACGAGCAGTACTTC. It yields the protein CASSLTSGDSYEQYF.

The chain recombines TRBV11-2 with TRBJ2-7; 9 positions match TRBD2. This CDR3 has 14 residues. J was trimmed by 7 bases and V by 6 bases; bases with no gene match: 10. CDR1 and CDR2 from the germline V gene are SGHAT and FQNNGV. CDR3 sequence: CASSRRVAGEEQYF. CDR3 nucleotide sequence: TGTGCCAGCAGTCGACGGGTAGCGGGAGAGGAGCAGTACTTC.

CDR3 loop: CASNGPGNTEAFF. The DNA for the CDR3 is TGTGCCAGCAATGGGCCGGGAAACACTGAAGCTTTCTTT. This chain links TRBV6-5 with TRBJ1-1; D unclear. Germline V gives CDR1 MNHEY, CDR2 SVGAGI. The CDR3 covers 13 residues. Trimming stripped 7 bases from V and 2 bases from J, with 11 bases between.

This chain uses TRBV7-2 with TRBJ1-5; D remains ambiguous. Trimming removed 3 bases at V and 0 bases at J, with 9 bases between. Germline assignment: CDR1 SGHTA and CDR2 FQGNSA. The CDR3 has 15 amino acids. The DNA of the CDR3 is TGTGCCAGCAGCTTCGCCGGTTATAGCAATCAGCCCCAGCATTTT. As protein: CASSFAGYSNQPQHF. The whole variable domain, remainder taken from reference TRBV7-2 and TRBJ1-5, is GAGVSQSPSNKVTEKGKDVELRCDPISGHTALYWYRQSLGQGLEFLIYFQGNSAPDKSGLPSDRFSAERTGGSVSTLTIQRTQQEDSAVYLCASSFAGYSNQPQHFGDGTRLSIL.

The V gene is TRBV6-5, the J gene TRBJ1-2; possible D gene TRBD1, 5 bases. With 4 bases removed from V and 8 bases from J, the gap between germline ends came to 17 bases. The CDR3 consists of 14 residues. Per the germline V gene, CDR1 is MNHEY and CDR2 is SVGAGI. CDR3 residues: CASSSGGTFGGYTF. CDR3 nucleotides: TGTGCCAGCAGTTCGGGAGGGACCTTCGGGGGCTACACCTTC.

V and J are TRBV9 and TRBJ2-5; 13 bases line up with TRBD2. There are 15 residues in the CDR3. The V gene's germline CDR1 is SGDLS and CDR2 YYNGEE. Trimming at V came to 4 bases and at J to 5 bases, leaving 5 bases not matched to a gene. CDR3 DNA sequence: TGTGCCAGCAGCCCGACTAGCGGGGGGTGGGAGACCCAGTACTTC. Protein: CASSPTSGGWETQYF.

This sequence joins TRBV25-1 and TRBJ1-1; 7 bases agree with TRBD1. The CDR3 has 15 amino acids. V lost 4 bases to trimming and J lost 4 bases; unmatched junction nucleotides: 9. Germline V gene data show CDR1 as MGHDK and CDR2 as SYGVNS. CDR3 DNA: TGTGCCAGCAGTGTCACCGGGACAGCAAGCACTGAAGCTTTCTTT. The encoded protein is CASSVTGTASTEAFF.

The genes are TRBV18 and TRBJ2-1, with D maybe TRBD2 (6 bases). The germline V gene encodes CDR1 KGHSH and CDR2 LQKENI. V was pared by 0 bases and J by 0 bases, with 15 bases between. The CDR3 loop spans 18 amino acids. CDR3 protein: CASSPPVGGGGSYNEQFF. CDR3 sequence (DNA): TGTGCCAGCTCACCACCGGTAGGTGGGGGAGGCTCCTACAATGAGCAGTTCTTC.

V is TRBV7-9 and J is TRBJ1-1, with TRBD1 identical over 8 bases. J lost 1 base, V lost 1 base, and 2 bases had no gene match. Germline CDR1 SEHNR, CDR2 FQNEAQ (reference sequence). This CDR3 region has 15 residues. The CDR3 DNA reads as TGTGCCAGCAGCTTAGGGGGGACAGGGAACACTGAAGCTTTCTTT. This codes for CASSLGGTGNTEAFF.

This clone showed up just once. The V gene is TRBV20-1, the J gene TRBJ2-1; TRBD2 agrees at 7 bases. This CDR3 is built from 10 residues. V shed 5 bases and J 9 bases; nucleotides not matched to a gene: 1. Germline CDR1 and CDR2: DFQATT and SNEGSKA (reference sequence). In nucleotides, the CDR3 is TGCAGTGCTCCTAGCGGTGAGCAGTTCTTC. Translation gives CSAPSGEQFF.

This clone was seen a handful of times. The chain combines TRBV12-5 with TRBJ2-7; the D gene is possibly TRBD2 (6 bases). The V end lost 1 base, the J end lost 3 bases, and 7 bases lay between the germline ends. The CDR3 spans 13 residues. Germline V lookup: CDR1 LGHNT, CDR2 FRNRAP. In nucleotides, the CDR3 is TGTGCTAGTGGTTTGGGGGGGGTCTACGAGCAGTACTTC. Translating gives CASGLGGVYEQYF. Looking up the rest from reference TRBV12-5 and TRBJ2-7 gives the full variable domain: DARVTQTPRHKVTEMGQEVTMRCQPILGHNTVFWYRQTMMQGLELLAYFRNRAPLDDSGMPKDRFSAEMPDATLATLKIQPSEPRDSAVYFCASGLGGVYEQYFGPGTRLTVT.